This TCR beta chain was observed in a study of beta chain features in type 1 diabetes. Study context: No age, gender or cell yield differences were seen between patients and healthy donors. Study observations and caveats: The naive, central memory and Treg TCRB repertoires showed an apparent similarity that was greater among patients than among healthy donors.

Trimming cost V 6 bases and J 6 bases, with 18 bases left between them. The CDR3 is 15 residues long. The germline gives CDR1 MDHEN, CDR2 SYDVKM. Since all of the isolated RNA was reverse transcribed, expressed TCRB transcripts were what got sequenced. Generated by immunoSEQ multiplex PCR, the TCRdb table keeps only in-frame clones and is missing some. Of 120,000 to 150,000 clones listed, 6.5% to 8.5% are singletons. This clone occurred a few times. Its specificity is not known. Sorted CD4+ subsets: naive, central memory, regulatory, stem cell-like memory (CD45RO/CCR7/CD25/CD127/CD95/CD27 panel). The chain uses TRBV28 and TRBJ2-1; tentative D call: TRBD1 (8 bases). The specimen was central memory CD4+ T cells from blood. The receptor was isolated from a woman aged 30 to 39 in good health. The CDR3 protein is CASSAGGGSGNEQFF. DNA of the CDR3: TGTGCCAGCAGCGCAGGGGGCGGGAGTGGCAATGAGCAGTTCTTC. Full variable domain (rest looked up from reference TRBV28 and TRBJ2-1): DVKVTQSSRYLVKRTGEKVFLECVQDMDHENMFWYRQDPGLGLRLIYFSYDVKMKEKGDIPEGYSVSREKKERFSLILESASTNQTSMYLCASSAGGGSGNEQFFGPGTRLTVL.